The 5 T cell receptor beta chains below were found in one sample sequenced in a study of cytomegalovirus exposure and HLA in healthy donors. The primer mix had 60 Vbeta and 13 Jbeta primers. Data came from immunoSEQ multiplex PCR; TCRdb stores just in-frame clones and leaves some out. The sample lists approximately 150,000 clones; approximately 88% were seen once. Sample: PBMCs. These receptors were taken from a woman in her twenties or thirties in good health and CMV-seronegative.

The chain is built from TRBV7-8 and TRBJ1-5; 7 bases line up with TRBD1. Germline CDR1 SGHVS, CDR2 FQNEAQ. Losses at the gene ends were 5 bases for V and 7 bases for J; bases not matched to a gene: 5. CDR3 length equals 13 residues. CDR3 nucleotides: TGTGCCAGCAGCAAACAGGGGAGGCAGCCCCAGCATTTT. It specifies CASSKQGRQPQHF.

The CDR3 region has the DNA TGTGCCAGCAGCTCATCCCGAGCCGCGCTGACTTTC. Translating it yields CASSSSRAALTF. The chain combines TRBV7-9 with TRBJ2-6; D not certain. V lost 4 bases and J 16 bases, leaving 14 bases between the germline ends. CDR3 size: 12 residues. CDR1 is SEHNR and CDR2 is FQNEAQ in the germline V gene (reference sequence).

This chain joins TRBV15 and TRBJ2-5; D is perhaps TRBD2 (5 bases). The closer fit of TRBJ2-7 to the DNA end suggests the J call may be wrong. Germline V gene sequence: CDR1 LNHNV, CDR2 YYDKDF (reference sequence). The CDR3 contains 13 residues. DNA for the CDR3: TGTGCCACCTCCGGACTGGGCTCCTACGAGCAGTACTTC. Translating it yields CATSGLGSYEQYF.

The chain is built from TRBV18 and TRBJ2-1; 11 bases map to TRBD2. With 5 bases clipped from V and 10 bases from J, the junction kept 4 bases outside the gene matches. From germline, CDR1 is KGHSH and CDR2 LQKENI. The CDR3 runs to 13 residues. The CDR3 DNA is TGTGCCAGCTCATTAGGACTAGCGGGCGAGCAGTTCTTC. Amino acids: CASSLGLAGEQFF.

The DNA of the CDR3 is TGTGCCAGCAACCCCGATACTAGCGGGAGTAGTTCGCAGTACTTC. Protein: CASNPDTSGSSSQYF. The rearrangement uses TRBV6-1 and TRBJ2-7; 11 nucleotides align to TRBD2. The V and J ends lost 7 bases and 9 bases, in that order; junction bases with no gene match: 14. Germline V gives CDR1 MNHNS, CDR2 SASEGT. The CDR3 length is 15 residues.